These 10 T cell receptor beta chains were sequenced from one sample in a study of CD4+ T cells in melanoma. The repertoire was sequenced with immunoSEQ multiplex PCR; TCRdb's copy has only in-frame clones and lacks some. The data contain 9,900 or so clones, about 66% of them singletons. What was sequenced was cells from a culture (not recorded whether cultured in vitro). The receptors stem from a human donor with melanoma.

The V call is TRBV6-1, the J call TRBJ1-6, with D possibly TRBD1 on 5 matching bases. Germline V lookup: CDR1 MNHNS, CDR2 SASEGT. This CDR3 contains 15 residues. The ends were cut back, 6 bases at V and 9 bases at J, with 18 bases in the middle. The CDR3: CASRRPGGLASPLHF. The CDR3 DNA reads TGTGCCAGCAGGCGGCCTGGGGGACTCGCTTCACCCCTCCACTTT.

CDR3 nucleotide sequence: TGTGCCAGCAGTACCCCGGGACAGGGGTACAATGAGCAGTTCTTC. This sequence encodes CASSTPGQGYNEQFF. The chain uses TRBV6-5 and TRBJ2-1, with TRBD1 identical over 10 bases. This CDR3 is built from 15 residues. In germline, CDR1 is MNHEY, CDR2 SVGAGI. The ends lost 5 bases at V and 4 bases at J; junction bases unmatched: 5.

This clone was found a few times. J is TRBJ2-2 and V is TRBV6-1; 9 nucleotides match TRBD1. CDR3 size: 14 residues. J was trimmed by 3 bases and V by 6 bases; bases with no gene match: 2. CDR1 and CDR2 from the germline V gene are MNHNS and SASEGT. CDR3 in amino acids: CASRGQGYTGELFF. The DNA of the CDR3 is TGTGCCAGCAGAGGACAGGGGTACACCGGGGAGCTGTTTTTT.

V usage is TRBV4-2 and J usage is TRBJ2-5; D call uncertain. The CDR3 extends over 15 amino acids. Trimming removed 0 bases from V and 4 bases from J, with 12 bases in between. Per germline, CDR1 LGHNA and CDR2 YNFKEQ. The CDR3: CASSQEGQSVETQYF. CDR3 DNA sequence: TGTGCCAGCAGCCAAGAAGGGCAGTCCGTAGAGACCCAGTACTTC.

V gene TRBV7-9 combines with J gene TRBJ1-3; TRBD1 might be the D (6 bases). V was pared by 3 bases and J by 0 bases, with 15 bases between. Germline V CDR1 and CDR2: SEHNR, FQNEAQ (reference sequence). The CDR3 consists of 17 residues. As DNA, the CDR3 is TGTGCCAGCAGCTTGGCCTTTGTAGGGGGCTCTGGAAACACCATATATTTT. This encodes CASSLAFVGGSGNTIYF.

The V gene is TRBV9, the J gene TRBJ2-2, with D unclear. Germline V gives CDR1 SGDLS, CDR2 YYNGEE. This CDR3 has 16 amino acids. V lost 1 base to trimming and J lost 4 bases, with 14 bases between them. CDR3 nucleotide sequence: TGTGCCAGCAGCGTAACGCACACCTCGGGCACCGGGGAGCTGTTTTTT. Translation: CASSVTHTSGTGELFF.

The chain has TRBV6-5 and TRBJ1-1; TRBD1 agrees at 9 bases. Looked up from germline, CDR1 is MNHEY and CDR2 is SVGAGI. V gave up 6 bases and J gave up 4 bases; unmatched junction bases: 6. The CDR3 covers 14 residues. CDR3: CASSPGDRATEAFF. The CDR3 DNA is TGTGCCAGCAGCCCCGGGGACAGGGCCACTGAAGCTTTCTTT.

V gene TRBV19 combines with J gene TRBJ2-7; D is perhaps TRBD1 (6 bases). With 7 bases removed from V and 7 bases from J, the gap between germline ends came to 14 bases. The CDR3 is 12 residues long. From germline, CDR1 is LNHDA and CDR2 SQIVND (reference sequence). The CDR3 nucleotides are TGTGCCAGTACCCTTTCGAGGGGGGAGCAGTACTTC. Amino acid sequence: CASTLSRGEQYF.

The V and J genes are TRBV11-2 and TRBJ2-7; the D gene is possibly TRBD1 (5 bases). Trimming left V 3 bases short and J 3 bases short, with 9 bases between. Per the germline V gene, CDR1 is SGHAT and CDR2 is FQNNGV. The CDR3 runs 13 residues. The CDR3 DNA reads TGTGCCAGCAGCTTCACCAGGGACTACGAGCAGTACTTC. It codes for CASSFTRDYEQYF.

This clone appeared a few times. The genes are TRBV5-5 and TRBJ1-5; D gene ambiguous. Germline assignment: CDR1 SGHKS and CDR2 YYEKEE (reference sequence). Between the trimmed V and J ends, which lost 4 bases and 2 bases, there was a span of 10 bases. The CDR3 sequence is 14 residues long. CDR3: CASSLQVGNQPQHF. DNA of the CDR3: TGTGCCAGCAGCCTCCAAGTGGGCAATCAGCCCCAGCATTTT.